This paragraph reports one T cell receptor (beta chain). The source of the sample is a study of blood T cell repertoires in COVID-19. The wider study: The analysed material was cDNA or gDNA that came from T cells, B-cell-depleted T cells, or PBMCs.

Here immunoSEQ multiplex PCR was the method, and the copy in TCRdb shows in-frame clones only, minus some. The sample includes a few hundred thousand clones, around nine tenths of them seen just once. Contact with a PCR-confirmed or clinician-diagnosed COVID-19 case occurred within 2 weeks of entry. The CDR3 runs 17 residues. The J segment lost 0 bases and the V segment lost 6 bases, leaving 12 bases of the junction unmatched. Germline loops: CDR1 WNHNN, CDR2 SYGVQD (reference sequence). The chain couples TRBV10-1 to TRBJ2-5; 8 bases are shared with TRBD2. Sequenced material: PBMCs or T cells enriched from blood (not recorded which). The TCR originated in a woman between 45 and 65 years old who had been exposed to COVID-19. DNA for the CDR3: TGCGCCAGCAGGGTAGGACTAGCCTTTCCTTACCAAGAGACCCAGTACTTC. The encoded protein is CASRVGLAFPYQETQYF.